Listed below are T cell receptor beta chains from one sample, sequenced in a study of cytomegalovirus exposure and HLA in healthy donors. Only in-frame clones appear in the TCRdb table, and some are missing; sequencing was by immunoSEQ multiplex PCR. The sample yields 200,000 to 250,000 clones, approximately 87% seen once. Sequenced: PBMCs. The receptors originated from a woman younger than 35 in good health and CMV-seronegative. Each CDR3 is given with its conserved first and last residue. A D gene is named only where the DNA matches it firmly.

d_gene,j_gene,v_gene,CDR3aa,CDR3nt
.,TRBJ1-2,TRBV30,CAWKVGTQQGGYTF,TGTGCCTGGAAGGTGGGGACGCAGCAGGGCGGTTACACCTTC
TRBD1,TRBJ1-4,TRBV5-1,CASSLGWDRGEKLFF,TGCGCCAGCAGCTTGGGCTGGGACAGGGGAGAAAAACTGTTTTTT
TRBD2,TRBJ2-1,TRBV2,CASSEEGGLAGIYEQFF,TGTGCCAGCAGTGAAGAGGGGGGACTAGCAGGGATCTATGAGCAGTTCTTC
.,TRBJ2-7,TRBV28,CASSLRPAGTDEQYF,TGTGCCAGCAGTTTAAGGCCCGCGGGGACGGACGAGCAGTACTTC
TRBD1,TRBJ2-7,TRBV11-2,CASSEDRFTYEQYF,TGTGCCAGCAGCGAGGACAGGTTTACCTACGAGCAGTACTTC
.,TRBJ2-3,TRBV10-2,CASRGSHSGGTQYF,TGCGCCAGCCGGGGGTCACATTCCGGGGGTACGCAGTATTTT
TRBD2,TRBJ2-1,TRBV6-5,CASSYALTSGSEQFF,TGTGCCAGCAGTTACGCACTGACTAGCGGGAGTGAGCAGTTCTTC
TRBD2,TRBJ2-7,TRBV5-1,CASSPFRGRDSYEQYF,TGCGCCAGCAGCCCCTTTCGCGGGAGGGACTCCTACGAGCAGTACTTC
TRBD1,TRBJ2-1,TRBV18,CASSLTGGEQFF,TGTGCCAGCTCACTTACAGGGGGTGAGCAGTTCTTC
.,TRBJ2-6,TRBV5-1,CASSDSSGANVLTF,TGCGCCAGCAGCGACAGCTCTGGGGCCAACGTCCTGACTTTC
.,TRBJ1-3,TRBV7-8,CAVTARDSGNTIYF,TGTGCCGTAACGGCCAGGGACTCTGGAAACACCATATATTTT
TRBD1,TRBJ2-7,TRBV5-1,CASSWGTGGGEQYF,TGCGCCAGCAGTTGGGGGACAGGGGGCGGCGAGCAGTACTTC
.,TRBJ1-5,TRBV6-1,CASSAGRVGNQPQHF,TGTGCCAGCAGTGCTGGCAGGGTGGGCAATCAGCCCCAGCATTTT